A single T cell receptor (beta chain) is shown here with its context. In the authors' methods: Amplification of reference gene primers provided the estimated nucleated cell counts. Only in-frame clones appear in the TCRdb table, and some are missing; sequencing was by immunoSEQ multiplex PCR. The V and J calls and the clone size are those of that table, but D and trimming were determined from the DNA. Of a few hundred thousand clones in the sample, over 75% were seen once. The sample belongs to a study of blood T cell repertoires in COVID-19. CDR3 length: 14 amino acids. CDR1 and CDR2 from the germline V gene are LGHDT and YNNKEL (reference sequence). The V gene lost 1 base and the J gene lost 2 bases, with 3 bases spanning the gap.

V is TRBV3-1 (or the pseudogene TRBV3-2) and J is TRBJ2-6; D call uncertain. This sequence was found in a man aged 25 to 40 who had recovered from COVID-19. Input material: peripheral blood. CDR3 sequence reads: CASSQVTGANVLTF. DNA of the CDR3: TGTGCCAGCAGCCAAGTAACTGGGGCCAACGTCCTGACTTTC.